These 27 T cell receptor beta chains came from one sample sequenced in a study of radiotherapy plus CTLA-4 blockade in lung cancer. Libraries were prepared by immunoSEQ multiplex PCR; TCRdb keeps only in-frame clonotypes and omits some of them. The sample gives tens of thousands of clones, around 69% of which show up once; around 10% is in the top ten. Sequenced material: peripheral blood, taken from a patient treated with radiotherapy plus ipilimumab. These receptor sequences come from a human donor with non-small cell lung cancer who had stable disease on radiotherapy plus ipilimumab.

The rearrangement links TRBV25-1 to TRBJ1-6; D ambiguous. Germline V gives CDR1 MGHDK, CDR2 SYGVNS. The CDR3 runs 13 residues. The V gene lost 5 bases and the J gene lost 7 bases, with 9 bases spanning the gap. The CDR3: CASSTAGNSPLHF. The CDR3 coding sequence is TGTGCCAGCAGTACCGCGGGGAATTCACCCCTCCACTTT.

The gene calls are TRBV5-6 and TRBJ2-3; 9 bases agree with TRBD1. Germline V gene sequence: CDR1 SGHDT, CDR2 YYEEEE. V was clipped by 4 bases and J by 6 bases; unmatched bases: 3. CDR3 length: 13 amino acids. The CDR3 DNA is TGTGCCAGCAGCCGGGGACAGGGTGATACGCAGTATTTT. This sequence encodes CASSRGQGDTQYF. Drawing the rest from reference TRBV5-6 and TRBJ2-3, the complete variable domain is DAGVTQSPTHLIKTRGQQVTLRCSPKSGHDTVSWYQQALGQGPQFIFQYYEEEERQRGNFPDRFSGHQFPNYSSELNVNALLLGDSALYLCASSRGQGDTQYFGPGTRLTVL.

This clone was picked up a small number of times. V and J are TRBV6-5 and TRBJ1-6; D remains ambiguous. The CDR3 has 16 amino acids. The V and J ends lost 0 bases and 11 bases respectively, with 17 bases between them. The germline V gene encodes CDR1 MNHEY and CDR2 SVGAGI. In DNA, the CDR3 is TGTGCCAGCAGTTACTCATCGAGGGCCACCAATGCACCCCTCCACTTT. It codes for CASSYSSRATNAPLHF.

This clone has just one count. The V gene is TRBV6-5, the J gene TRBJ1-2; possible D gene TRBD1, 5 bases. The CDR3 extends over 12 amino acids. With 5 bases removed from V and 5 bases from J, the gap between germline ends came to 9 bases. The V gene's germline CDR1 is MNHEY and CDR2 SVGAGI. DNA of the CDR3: TGTGCCAGCAGTACAGGTGCTTATGGCTACACCTTC. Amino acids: CASSTGAYGYTF.

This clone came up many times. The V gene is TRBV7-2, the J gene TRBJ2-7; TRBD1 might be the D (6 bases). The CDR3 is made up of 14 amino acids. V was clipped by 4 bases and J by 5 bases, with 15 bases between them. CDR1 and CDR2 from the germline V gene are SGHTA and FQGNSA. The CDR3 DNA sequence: TGTGCCAGCAGCTCCGACAGGACCCTCGACGAGCAGTACTTC. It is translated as CASSSDRTLDEQYF.

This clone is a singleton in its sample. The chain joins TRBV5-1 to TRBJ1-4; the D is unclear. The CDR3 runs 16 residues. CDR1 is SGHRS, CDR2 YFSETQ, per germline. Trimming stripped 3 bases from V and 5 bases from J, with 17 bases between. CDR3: CASSSARGSVNEKLFF. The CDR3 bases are TGCGCCAGCAGCTCCGCAAGAGGTAGTGTCAATGAAAAACTGTTTTTT.

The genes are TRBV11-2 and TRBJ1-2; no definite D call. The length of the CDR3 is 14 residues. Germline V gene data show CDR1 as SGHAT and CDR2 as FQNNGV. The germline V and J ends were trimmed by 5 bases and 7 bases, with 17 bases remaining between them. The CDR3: CASSPQVGVSGYTF. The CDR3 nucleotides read TGTGCCAGCAGCCCCCAGGTCGGAGTGAGTGGCTACACCTTC.

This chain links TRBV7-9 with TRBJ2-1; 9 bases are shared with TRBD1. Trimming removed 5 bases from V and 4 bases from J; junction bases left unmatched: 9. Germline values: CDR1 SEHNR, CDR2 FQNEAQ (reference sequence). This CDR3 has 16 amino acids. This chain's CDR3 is CASSHAGTGIYNEQFF. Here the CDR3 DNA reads TGTGCCAGCAGCCACGCCGGGACAGGGATATACAATGAGCAGTTCTTC.

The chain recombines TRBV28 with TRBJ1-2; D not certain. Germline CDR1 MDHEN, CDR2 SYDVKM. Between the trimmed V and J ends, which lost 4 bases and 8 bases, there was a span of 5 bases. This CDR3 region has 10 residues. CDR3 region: CASSSSGYTF. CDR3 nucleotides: TGTGCCAGCAGTTCCTCCGGCTACACCTTC.

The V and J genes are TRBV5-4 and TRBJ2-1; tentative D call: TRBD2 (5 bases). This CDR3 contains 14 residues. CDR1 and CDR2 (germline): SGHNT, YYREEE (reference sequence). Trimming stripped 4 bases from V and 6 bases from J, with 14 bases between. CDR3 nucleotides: TGTGCCAGCAGCCGTATCTTAGCGCCCAATGAGCAGTTCTTC. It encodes CASSRILAPNEQFF. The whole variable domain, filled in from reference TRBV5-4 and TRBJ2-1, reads ETGVTQSPTHLIKTRGQQVTLRCSSQSGHNTVSWYQQALGQGPQFIFQYYREEENGRGNFPPRFSGLQFPNYSSELNVNALELDDSALYLCASSRILAPNEQFFGPGTRLTVL.

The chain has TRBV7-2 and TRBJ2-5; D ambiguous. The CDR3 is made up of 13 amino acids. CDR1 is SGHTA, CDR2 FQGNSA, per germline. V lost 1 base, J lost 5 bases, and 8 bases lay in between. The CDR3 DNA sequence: TGTGCCAGCAGCTTAGGCAGTAGCGAGACCCAGTACTTC. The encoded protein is CASSLGSSETQYF.

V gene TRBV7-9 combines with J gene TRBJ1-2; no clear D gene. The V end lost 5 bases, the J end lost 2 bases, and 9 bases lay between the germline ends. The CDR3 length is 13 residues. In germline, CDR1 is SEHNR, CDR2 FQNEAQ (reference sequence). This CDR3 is CASSPDTNYGYTF. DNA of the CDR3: TGTGCCAGCAGCCCCGACACCAACTATGGCTACACCTTC.

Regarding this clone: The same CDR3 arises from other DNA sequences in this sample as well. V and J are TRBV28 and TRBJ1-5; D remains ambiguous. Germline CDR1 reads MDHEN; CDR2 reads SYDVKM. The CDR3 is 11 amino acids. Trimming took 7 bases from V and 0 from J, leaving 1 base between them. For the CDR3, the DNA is TGTGCCAGCAATAGCAATCAGCCCCAGCATTTT. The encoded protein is CASNSNQPQHF.

The CDR3 sequence: CASSLEGLYGYTF. Written as DNA, the CDR3 is TGTGCCAGCAGTTTAGAGGGTCTCTATGGCTACACCTTC. The chain links TRBV27 to TRBJ1-2; D gene uncertain. Trimming removed 2 bases from V and 4 bases from J, with 8 bases in between. The CDR3 length is 13 residues. Germline CDR1 and CDR2: MNHEY and SMNVEV (reference sequence).

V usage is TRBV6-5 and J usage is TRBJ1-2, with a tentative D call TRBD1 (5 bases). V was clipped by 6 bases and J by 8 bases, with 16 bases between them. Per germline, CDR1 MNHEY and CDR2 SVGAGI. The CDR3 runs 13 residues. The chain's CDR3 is CASRPDSGRGYTF. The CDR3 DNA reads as TGTGCCAGCAGGCCAGACAGCGGAAGGGGCTACACCTTC.

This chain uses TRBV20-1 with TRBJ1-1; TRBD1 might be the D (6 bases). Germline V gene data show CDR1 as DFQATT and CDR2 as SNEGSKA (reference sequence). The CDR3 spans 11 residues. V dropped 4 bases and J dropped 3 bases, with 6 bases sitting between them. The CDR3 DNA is TGCAGTGCTAACAGGGACACTGAAGCTTTCTTT. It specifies CSANRDTEAFF.

The CDR3 region is CASSSLGLNTEAFF. CDR3 nucleotides: TGTGCCAGCAGTTCCCTCGGACTCAACACTGAAGCTTTCTTT. The gene calls are TRBV28 and TRBJ1-1; D is undetermined. Germline-derived CDR1 and CDR2 are MDHEN and SYDVKM. There are 14 residues in the CDR3. The ends were cut back, 4 bases at V and 2 bases at J, with 11 bases in the middle.

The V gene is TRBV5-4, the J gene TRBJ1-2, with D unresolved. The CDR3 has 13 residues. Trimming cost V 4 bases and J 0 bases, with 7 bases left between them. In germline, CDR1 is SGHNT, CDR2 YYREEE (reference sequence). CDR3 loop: CASSPQTNYGYTF. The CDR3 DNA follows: TGTGCCAGCAGCCCCCAGACTAACTATGGCTACACCTTC.

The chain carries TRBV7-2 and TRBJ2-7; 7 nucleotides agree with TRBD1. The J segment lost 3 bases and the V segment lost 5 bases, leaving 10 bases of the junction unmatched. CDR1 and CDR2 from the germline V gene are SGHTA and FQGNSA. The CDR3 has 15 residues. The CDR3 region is CASSRQRDRIYEQYF. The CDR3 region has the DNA TGTGCCAGCAGCCGCCAACGGGACAGAATCTACGAGCAGTACTTC.

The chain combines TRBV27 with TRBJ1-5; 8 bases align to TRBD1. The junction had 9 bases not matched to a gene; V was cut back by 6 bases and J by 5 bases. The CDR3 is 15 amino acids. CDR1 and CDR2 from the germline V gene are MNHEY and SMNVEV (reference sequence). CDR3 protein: CASSNPGQGYQPQHF. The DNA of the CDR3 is TGTGCCAGCAGCAACCCTGGACAGGGCTATCAGCCCCAGCATTTT.

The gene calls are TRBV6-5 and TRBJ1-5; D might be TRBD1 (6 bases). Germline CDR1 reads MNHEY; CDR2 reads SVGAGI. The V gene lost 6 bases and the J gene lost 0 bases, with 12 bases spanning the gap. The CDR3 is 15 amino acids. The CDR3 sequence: CASSTGTSSNQPQHF. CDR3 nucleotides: TGTGCCAGCAGCACCGGGACATCTAGCAATCAGCCCCAGCATTTT.

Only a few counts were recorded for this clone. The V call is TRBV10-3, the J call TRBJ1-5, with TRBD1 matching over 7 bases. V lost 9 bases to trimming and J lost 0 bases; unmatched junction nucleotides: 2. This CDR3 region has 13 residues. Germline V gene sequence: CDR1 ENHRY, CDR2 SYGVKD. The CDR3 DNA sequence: TGTGCCATGGGGACAGATAGCAATCAGCCCCAGCATTTT. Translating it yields CAMGTDSNQPQHF.

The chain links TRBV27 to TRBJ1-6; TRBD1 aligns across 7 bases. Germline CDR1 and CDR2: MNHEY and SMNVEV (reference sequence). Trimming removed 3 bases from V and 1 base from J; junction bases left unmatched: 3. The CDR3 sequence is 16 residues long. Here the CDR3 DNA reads TGTGCCAGCAGTTTGGCACAGGGGTCCTATAATTCACCCCTCCACTTT. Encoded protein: CASSLAQGSYNSPLHF.

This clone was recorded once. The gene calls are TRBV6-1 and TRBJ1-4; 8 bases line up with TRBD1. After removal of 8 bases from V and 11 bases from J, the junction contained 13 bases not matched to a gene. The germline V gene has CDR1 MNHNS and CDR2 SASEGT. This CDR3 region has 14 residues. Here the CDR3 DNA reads TGTGCCAGCCGGACAGGGAACCTTAGGGGGAAACTGTTTTTT. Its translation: CASRTGNLRGKLFF.

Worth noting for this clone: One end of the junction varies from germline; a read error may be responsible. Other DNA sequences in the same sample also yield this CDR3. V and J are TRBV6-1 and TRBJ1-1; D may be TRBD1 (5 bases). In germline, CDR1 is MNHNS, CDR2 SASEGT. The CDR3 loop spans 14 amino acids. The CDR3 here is CASSESGGDTEAFF. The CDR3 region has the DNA TGTGCCAGTAGTGAATCCGGGGGGGACACTGAAGCTTTCTTT.

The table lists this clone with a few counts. The CDR3 is CASSRGGAGNQPQHF. Here the CDR3 DNA reads TGTGCCAGCAGCAGAGGGGGCGCCGGCAATCAGCCCCAGCATTTT. The V call is TRBV27, the J call TRBJ1-5; TRBD1 agrees at 7 bases. Germline CDR1 is MNHEY and CDR2 is SMNVEV (reference sequence). V gave up 6 bases and J gave up 2 bases; unmatched junction bases: 7. This CDR3 contains 15 residues.

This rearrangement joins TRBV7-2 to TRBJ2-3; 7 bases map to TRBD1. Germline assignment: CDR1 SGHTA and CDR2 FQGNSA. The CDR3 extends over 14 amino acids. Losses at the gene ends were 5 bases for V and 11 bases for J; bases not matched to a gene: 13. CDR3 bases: TGTGCCAGCAGCCCGACGGGACAGACCCTAGAGCAGTATTTT. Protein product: CASSPTGQTLEQYF.